The present T cell receptor beta chain was sequenced within a study of cytomegalovirus exposure and HLA in healthy donors. Regarding the study as a whole: TCR beta sequences reportedly predicted most subjects' HLA-A and HLA-B alleles accurately. An observed cluster of highly shared sequence variants was recorded as a likely sequencing artifact.

Researchers ran the PCR with 60 Vbeta and 13 Jbeta primers. Sequencing used immunoSEQ multiplex PCR; TCRdb keeps in-frame clones, though not all of them. The sample carries over 100,000 clones, about 78% recorded once. As regards this clone: Its target is not known.

Looked up from germline, CDR1 is LNHDA and CDR2 is SQIVND (reference sequence). The CDR3 has 13 residues. V lost 4 bases, J lost 8 bases, and 7 bases stayed unmatched. Sequenced: PBMCs. The TCR sequence derives from a female donor in good health and CMV-seronegative. The chain recombines TRBV19 with TRBJ1-2, with 7 bases lining up with TRBD1. CDR3 amino acids: CASSTPQGEGYTF. In DNA form, the CDR3 reads TGTGCCAGTAGTACCCCCCAGGGGGAGGGCTACACCTTC.